Listed below are T cell receptor beta chains from one sample, sequenced in a study of tumor-infiltrating lymphocytes in primary liver carcinoma. Via MiXCR, TCRdb re-called the multiplex PCR reads, giving one row per CDR3 protein. This table holds 35,000 to 45,000 distinct CDR3 sequences, 60% to 80% found once. Sequenced: tumor-adjacent normal liver tissue. The receptors shown here come from a woman aged 25 to 39 with primary liver carcinoma and hepatitis B virus infection. CDR3s include the opening cysteine and the closing phenylalanine or tryptophan. A D gene is named only where the DNA matches it firmly. Expanded clones are given a class, and other clones once, few, many or no size at all.

v_gene,d_gene,abundance,j_gene,CDR3aa,CDR3nt
TRBV5-5,TRBD2,-,TRBJ2-7,CASSPTTGTTYGQYF,TGTGCCAGCAGTCCAACTACCGGGACTACCTACGGGCAGTACTTC
TRBV5-4,TRBD2,once,TRBJ2-7,CGSSLEAGPSYERYF,TGTGGCAGCAGCTTGGAAGCGGGGCCTTCCTACGAGCGGTACTTC
TRBV11-2,TRBD1,-,TRBJ2-5,CASRTRTGGAKETQYF,TGCGCCAGCAGAACAAGAACAGGGGGCGCGAAGGAGACCCAGTACTTC
TRBV6-1,-,-,TRBJ2-2,CASCETLPGGAANTVKLFF,TGTGCCAGCTGTGAAACCCTTCCCGGGGGCGCCGCGAACACCGTGAAGCTGTTTTTT
TRBV4-3,-,-,TRBJ1-2,CASRVELGIYGYTF,TGCGCCAGCAGGGTCGAGTTGGGGATCTATGGCTACACCTTC
TRBV5-4,-,many,TRBJ1-6,CASSLGSAGQTLHF,TGTGCCAGCAGCTTGGGCTCCGCAGGGCAAACCCTCCACTTT
TRBV11-3,-,once,TRBJ1-5,CAISLDLGVAQPQHF,TGTGCCATCAGTTTAGATCTGGGGGTGGCTCAGCCCCAGCATTTT
TRBV28,-,-,TRBJ1-3,CASSVQFVRNTIYF,TGTGCCAGCTCAGTACAGTTCGTGAGAAACACCATATATTTT
TRBV7-8,TRBD2,many,TRBJ2-1,CASSLARRGGVNEQFF,TGTGCCAGCAGCTTAGCGAGGCGGGGGGGGGTCAATGAGCAGTTCTTC
TRBV6-2/TRBV6-3,-,many,TRBJ2-1,CASSSVIGANEQFF,TGTGCCAGCAGTTCCGTCATAGGGGCGAATGAGCAGTTCTTC
TRBV7-9,-,-,TRBJ2-7,CASNLGGLSYEQYF,TGTGCTAGCAACTTGGGAGGCCTCTCCTACGAGCAGTACTTC
TRBV4-3,TRBD2,-,TRBJ2-5,CTSSQVRRERETKYF,TGCACCAGCAGCCAAGTCCGGCGGGAGCGGGAGACCAAGTACTTC
TRBV5-4,-,-,TRBJ1-1,CASSLVLGGDTEAFF,TGCGCCAGCAGCCTAGTCCTAGGAGGAGACACTGAAGCTTTCTTT
TRBV6-5,TRBD2,many,TRBJ2-7,CASSLSGGPVYEQYF,TGTGCCAGCAGCCTCTCGGGAGGGCCTGTCTACGAGCAGTACTTC
TRBV6-2/TRBV6-3,-,-,TRBJ2-1,CTSSYLRQVSYNEEFF,TGTACCAGCAGTTACTTAAGACAGGTTTCCTACAATGAGGAGTTCTTC
TRBV14,-,-,TRBJ1-3,CASSGIGASGNTIYF,TGTGCCAGCAGTGGGATTGGGGCCTCTGGAAACACCATATATTTT
TRBV11-2,-,once,TRBJ1-2,CATTHGWGGDYTF,TGTGCCACCACTCACGGGTGGGGTGGAGACTACACCTTC
TRBV6-1,-,-,TRBJ2-3,CASSVRESGADTQYF,TGTGCCAGCAGTGTTAGGGAGAGTGGGGCAGATACGCAGTATTTT
TRBV6-1,TRBD2,once,TRBJ2-1,CASSENDGRGDNEQFF,TGTGCCAGCAGTGAAAACGACGGGAGGGGGGACAATGAGCAGTTCTTC
TRBV4-2,-,many,TRBJ1-2,CASSPRTESNYGYTF,TGTGCCAGCAGCCCGAGGACAGAATCTAACTATGGCTACACCTTC
TRBV12-3/TRBV12-4,TRBD1,few,TRBJ2-5,CASNSTGGREAQYF,TGTGCCAGCAACTCGACAGGGGGACGTGAGGCCCAGTACTTC
TRBV2,-,-,TRBJ1-5,CATRGFSNQPRHF,TGTGCCACCCGGGGCTTTAGCAATCAGCCCCGGCATTTT